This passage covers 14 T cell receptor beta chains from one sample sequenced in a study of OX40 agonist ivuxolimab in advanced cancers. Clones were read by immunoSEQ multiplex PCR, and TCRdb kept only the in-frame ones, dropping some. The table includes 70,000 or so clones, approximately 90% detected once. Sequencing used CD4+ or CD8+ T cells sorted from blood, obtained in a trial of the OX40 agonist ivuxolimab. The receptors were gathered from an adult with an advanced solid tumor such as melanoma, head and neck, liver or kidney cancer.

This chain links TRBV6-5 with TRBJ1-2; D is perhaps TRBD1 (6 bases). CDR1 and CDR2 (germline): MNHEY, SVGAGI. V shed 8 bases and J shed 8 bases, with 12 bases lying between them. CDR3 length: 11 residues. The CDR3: CASRGRRGYTF. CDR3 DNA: TGTGCCAGCCGGGGGCGGCGGGGCTACACCTTC.

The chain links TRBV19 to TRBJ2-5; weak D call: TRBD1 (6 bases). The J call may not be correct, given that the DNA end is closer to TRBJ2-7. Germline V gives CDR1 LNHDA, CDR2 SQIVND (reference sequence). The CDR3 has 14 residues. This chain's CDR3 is CASKGKGGSYEQYF. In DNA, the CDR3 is TGTGCCAGTAAGGGAAAAGGGGGCTCCTACGAGCAGTACTTC.

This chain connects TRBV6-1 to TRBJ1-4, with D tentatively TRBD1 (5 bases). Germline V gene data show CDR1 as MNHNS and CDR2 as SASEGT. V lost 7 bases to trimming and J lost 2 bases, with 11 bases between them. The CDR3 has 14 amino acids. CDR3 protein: CASNGAGTNEKLFF. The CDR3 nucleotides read TGTGCCAGCAACGGGGCAGGGACTAATGAAAAACTGTTTTTT.

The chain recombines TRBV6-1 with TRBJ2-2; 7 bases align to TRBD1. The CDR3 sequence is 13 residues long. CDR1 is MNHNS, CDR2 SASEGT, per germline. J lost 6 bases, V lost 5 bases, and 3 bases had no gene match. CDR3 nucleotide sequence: TGTGCCAGCAGTCGTCAGGGGGCCGGGGAGCTGTTTTTT. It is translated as CASSRQGAGELFF.

DNA of the CDR3: TGTGCCGCCCGGGGGACGACAGTTCCCGGAAACACCATATATTTT. Protein product: CAARGTTVPGNTIYF. The gene calls are TRBV10-3 and TRBJ1-3; D might be TRBD1 (5 bases). Between the trimmed V and J ends, which lost 11 bases and 4 bases, there was a span of 21 bases. The CDR3 has 15 residues. Germline assignment: CDR1 ENHRY and CDR2 SYGVKD.

CDR3 in DNA: TGTGCCAGCAGTTTAGGGGGGGGCCGAGGCAATCAGCCCCAGCATTTT. Residues: CASSLGGGRGNQPQHF. This sequence joins TRBV28 and TRBJ1-5; D is possibly TRBD1 (6 bases). The V end was cut by 2 bases, the J end by 2 bases, with 13 bases between. The CDR3 has 16 residues. Germline V gives CDR1 MDHEN, CDR2 SYDVKM.

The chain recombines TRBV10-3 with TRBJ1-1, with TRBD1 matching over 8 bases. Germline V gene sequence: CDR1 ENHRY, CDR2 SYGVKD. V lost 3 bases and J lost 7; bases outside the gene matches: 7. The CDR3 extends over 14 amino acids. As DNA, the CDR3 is TGTGCCATCAGTGACAGGGGGCCGAATAATGAAGCTTTCTTT. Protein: CAISDRGPNNEAFF.

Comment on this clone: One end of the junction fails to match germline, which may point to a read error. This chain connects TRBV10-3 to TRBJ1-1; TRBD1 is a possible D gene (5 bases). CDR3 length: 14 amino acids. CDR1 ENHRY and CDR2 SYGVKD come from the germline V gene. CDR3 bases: TGTGCCAGCAGTGTTGGGGGTTCGGGGGCTGAAGCTTTCTTT. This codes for CASSVGGSGAEAFF.

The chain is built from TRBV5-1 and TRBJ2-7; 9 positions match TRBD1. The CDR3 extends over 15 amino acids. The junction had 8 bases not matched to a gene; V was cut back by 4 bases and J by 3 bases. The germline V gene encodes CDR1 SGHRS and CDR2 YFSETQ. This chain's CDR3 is CASSTDKDRGYEQYF. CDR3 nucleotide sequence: TGCGCCAGCAGCACGGACAAGGACAGGGGCTACGAGCAGTACTTC.

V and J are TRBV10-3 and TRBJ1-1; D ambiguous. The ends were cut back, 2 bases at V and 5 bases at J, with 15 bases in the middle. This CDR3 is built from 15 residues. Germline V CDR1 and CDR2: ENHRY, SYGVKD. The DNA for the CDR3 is TGTGCCATCAGTGAGGCTATAAATCGGGGAACTGAAGCTTTCTTT. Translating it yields CAISEAINRGTEAFF.

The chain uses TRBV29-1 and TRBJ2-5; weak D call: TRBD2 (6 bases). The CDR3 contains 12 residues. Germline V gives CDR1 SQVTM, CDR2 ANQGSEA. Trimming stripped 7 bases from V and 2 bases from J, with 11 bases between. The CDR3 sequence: CSALGLQETQYF. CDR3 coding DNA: TGCAGCGCCTTAGGACTACAAGAGACCCAGTACTTC.

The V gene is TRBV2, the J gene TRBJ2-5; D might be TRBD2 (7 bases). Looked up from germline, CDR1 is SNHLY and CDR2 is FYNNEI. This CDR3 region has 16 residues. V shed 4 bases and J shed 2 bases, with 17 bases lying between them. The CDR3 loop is CASSGLRGGGQETQYF. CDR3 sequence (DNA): TGTGCCAGCAGTGGGTTAAGGGGGGGAGGGCAAGAGACCCAGTACTTC.

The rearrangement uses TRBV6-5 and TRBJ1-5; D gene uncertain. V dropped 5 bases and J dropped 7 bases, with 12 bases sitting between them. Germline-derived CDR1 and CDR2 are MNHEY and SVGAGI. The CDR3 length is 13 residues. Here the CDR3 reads CASSPRIGQPQHF. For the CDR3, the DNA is TGTGCCAGCAGTCCCCGTATCGGGCAGCCCCAGCATTTT.

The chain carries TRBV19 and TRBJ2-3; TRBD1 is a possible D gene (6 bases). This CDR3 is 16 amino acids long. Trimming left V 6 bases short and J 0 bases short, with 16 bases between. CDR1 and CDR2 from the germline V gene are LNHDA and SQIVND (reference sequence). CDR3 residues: CASSTGRGRSTDTQYF. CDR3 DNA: TGTGCCAGTAGCACCGGCAGGGGACGTAGCACAGATACGCAGTATTTT.